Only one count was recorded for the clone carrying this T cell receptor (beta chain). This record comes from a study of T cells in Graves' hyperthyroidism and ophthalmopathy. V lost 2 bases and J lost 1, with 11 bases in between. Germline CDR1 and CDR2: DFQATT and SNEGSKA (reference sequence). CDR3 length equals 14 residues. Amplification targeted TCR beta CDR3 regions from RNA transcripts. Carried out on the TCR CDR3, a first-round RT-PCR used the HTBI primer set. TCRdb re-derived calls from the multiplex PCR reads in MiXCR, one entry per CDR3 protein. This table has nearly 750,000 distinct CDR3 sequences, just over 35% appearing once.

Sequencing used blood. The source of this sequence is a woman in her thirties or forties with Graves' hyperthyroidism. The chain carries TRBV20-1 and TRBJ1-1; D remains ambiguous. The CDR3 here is CSARKRAENTEAFF. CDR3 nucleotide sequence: TGCAGTGCTAGAAAACGGGCAGAGAACACTGAAGCTTTCTTT.